These 22 T cell receptor beta chains were sequenced from one sample in a study of response to subunit inactivated influenza vaccine. TCRdb processed the RT-PCR reads anew with MiXCR; each CDR3 protein has one entry. This table holds around 760,000 distinct CDR3 sequences, more than 11% found once. The sample here was PBMCs from blood, taken less than 15 days before vaccination. The source of these receptors is a man between 50 and 59 years old who received an inactivated influenza vaccine.

In this sample, this clonotype turned up a few times. This sequence joins TRBV29-1 and TRBJ1-2, with 7 bases aligning to TRBD1. This CDR3 has 10 amino acids. Per the germline V gene, CDR1 is SQVTM and CDR2 is ANQGSEA. The V segment lost 4 bases and the J segment 11 bases; nucleotides outside the gene matches: 4. The CDR3 is CSVGTGRYTF. The CDR3 bases are TGCAGCGTTGGGACAGGCAGGTACACCTTC.

Many counts were recorded for this clonotype. The chain recombines TRBV28 with TRBJ2-7; 7 nucleotides match TRBD2. The V gene's germline CDR1 is MDHEN and CDR2 SYDVKM. V lost 1 base, J lost 4 bases, and 16 bases stayed unmatched. This CDR3 is 18 amino acids long. The CDR3 bases are TGTGCCAGCAGTTTATCCAACCGCGGGGCGGGAGAAAAATACGAGCAGTACTTC. Translated: CASSLSNRGAGEKYEQYF.

V gene TRBV6-1 combines with J gene TRBJ1-2; no definite D call. V lost 1 base, J lost 0 bases, and 27 bases lay in between. This CDR3 comprises 21 residues. Germline V gene sequence: CDR1 MNHNS, CDR2 SASEGT. The CDR3 coding sequence is TGTGCCAGCAGTGAAGTCAGGACGATCAGACCGAGAATTACCTCTAACTATGGCTACACCTTC. Its translation: CASSEVRTIRPRITSNYGYTF.

This clonotype was counted at least ten times. V and J are TRBV28 and TRBJ2-1; TRBD2 matches 12 bases. Germline trimming cut 4 bases from V and 6 bases from J; bases unmatched to any gene: 7. This CDR3 is 16 amino acids long. The germline CDR1 and CDR2 sequences are MDHEN and SYDVKM. Written as DNA, the CDR3 is TGTGCCAGCAGTTCACGTGGACTAGCGGGATTCAATGAGCAGTTCTTC. It codes for CASSSRGLAGFNEQFF.

The chain couples TRBV7-2 to TRBJ2-7, with unresolved D. Trimming pared 8 bases from V and 2 bases from J, leaving 16 bases between. Per the germline V gene, CDR1 is SGHTA and CDR2 is FQGNSA. This CDR3 is 14 amino acids long. The CDR3 sequence is CASASYQVPYEQYF. CDR3 DNA: TGTGCCAGCGCCTCGTATCAGGTTCCCTACGAGCAGTACTTC.

This clonotype has just a few counts. The rearrangement links TRBV20-1 to TRBJ2-5, with D possibly being TRBD2 (5 bases). This CDR3 comprises 13 residues. V lost 3 bases, J lost 1 base, and 9 bases lay in between. Germline values: CDR1 DFQATT, CDR2 SNEGSKA (reference sequence). The CDR3 bases are TGCAGTGCTAGTCTAGCTAGCCAAGAGACCCAGTACTTC. It specifies CSASLASQETQYF.

This clonotype has a handful of counts. V and J are TRBV21-1 and TRBJ2-7; the table's D gene call, TRBD2, was not cross checked with the DNA. TRBV21-1 is a listed pseudogene. The CDR3 totals 20 residues. The CDR3 DNA reads TGTGCCAGCAGCAATAATGATAGCGGGAGAGGTAGTGGGTTTTTAGACGAGCAGTACTTC. Amino acids: CASSNNDSGRGSGFLDEQYF.

V usage is TRBV15 and J usage is TRBJ2-7; 9 nucleotides line up with TRBD1. V lost 3 bases to trimming and J lost 4 bases; unmatched junction nucleotides: 10. The CDR3 spans 16 residues. Germline CDR1 reads LNHNV; CDR2 reads YYDKDF (reference sequence). The CDR3 is CATSSAVLGQGYEQYF. CDR3 nucleotides: TGTGCCACCAGCAGCGCGGTATTGGGACAGGGATACGAGCAGTACTTC. The entire variable domain, with the rest obtained from reference TRBV15 and TRBJ2-7, is as follows: DAMVIQNPRYQVTQFGKPVTLSCSQTLNHNVMYWYQQKSSQAPKLLFHYYDKDFNNEADTPDNFQSRRPNTSFCFLDIRSPGLGDTAMYLCATSSAVLGQGYEQYFGPGTRLTVT.

The rearrangement joins TRBV12-3 or TRBV12-4 to TRBJ2-6; 7 bases match TRBD1. The V gene end was trimmed by 0 bases and the J gene end by 2 bases; junction bases not matched to a gene: 1. CDR3 size: 16 residues. CDR3 protein: CASSLAQGAGANVLTF. The CDR3 DNA sequence: TGTGCCAGCAGTTTAGCCCAGGGGGCTGGGGCCAACGTCCTGACTTTC.

This sequence joins TRBV20-1 and TRBJ2-1, with D perhaps TRBD1 (5 bases). CDR1 is DFQATT, CDR2 SNEGSKA, per germline (reference sequence). V gave up 1 base and J gave up 5 bases, with 18 bases separating them. CDR3 length: 16 residues. The CDR3 loop reads CSARARNGAPNNEQFF. CDR3 nucleotides: TGCAGTGCTAGAGCCCGTAATGGGGCTCCGAACAATGAGCAGTTCTTC.

The chain has TRBV15 and TRBJ2-7; TRBD2 agrees at 9 bases. Unmatched junction bases numbered 10, after V lost 0 bases and J lost 4 bases. CDR1 and CDR2 (germline): LNHNV, YYDKDF (reference sequence). The CDR3 has 17 amino acids. The CDR3 spells CATSRDVASGVPYEQYF. The CDR3 nucleotides read TGTGCCACCAGCAGAGACGTGGCTAGCGGGGTCCCTTACGAGCAGTACTTC.

The V gene is TRBV6-4, the J gene TRBJ2-1; D uncertain. This CDR3 comprises 16 residues. Germline lookup yields CDR1 MRHNA and CDR2 SNTAGT. V was pared by 8 bases and J by 6 bases, with 23 bases between. Here the CDR3 DNA reads TGTGCCAGCCAACCTCCTTCGGACGAAAGCATCAATGAGCAGTTCTTC. It translates to CASQPPSDESINEQFF.

The V gene is TRBV7-2, the J gene TRBJ2-7; D ambiguous. The germline V gene encodes CDR1 SGHTA and CDR2 FQGNSA. CDR3 length: 13 amino acids. Trimming pared 0 bases from V and 2 bases from J, leaving 5 bases between. CDR3 amino acids: CASSLATPYEQYF. Written as DNA, the CDR3 is TGTGCCAGCAGCTTAGCGACCCCCTACGAGCAGTACTTC.

This clonotype has just a few counts. The chain carries TRBV6-5 and TRBJ2-3, with D tentatively TRBD2 (7 bases). The CDR3 consists of 17 residues. Trimming removed 2 bases from V and 0 bases from J, with 15 bases in between. Germline loops: CDR1 MNHEY, CDR2 SVGAGI. The CDR3 DNA reads TGTGCCAGCAGTTACGGGGGGGGCCCAACTAGCACAGATACGCAGTATTTT. It translates to CASSYGGGPTSTDTQYF.

This chain uses TRBV14 with TRBJ1-3; D is unresolved. Per germline, CDR1 SGHDN and CDR2 FVKESK. The length of the CDR3 is 16 residues. V was pared by 0 bases and J by 5 bases, with 14 bases between. CDR3 bases: TGTGCCAGCAGCCAAGATCGCGAGCACGGTAGAAACACCATATATTTT. Translated, it gives CASSQDREHGRNTIYF.

This clonotype was seen more than once but under ten times. This sequence joins TRBV12-3 or TRBV12-4 and TRBJ2-2; weak D call: TRBD1 (5 bases). V lost 5 bases to trimming and J lost 3 bases, with 7 bases between them. The CDR3 contains 13 residues. CDR3 residues: CASSTRDTGELFF. DNA for the CDR3: TGTGCCAGCAGTACCAGGGACACCGGGGAGCTGTTTTTT.

The chain couples TRBV12-3 or TRBV12-4 to TRBJ2-7, with 7 bases matching TRBD1. The CDR3 consists of 12 residues. V lost 5 bases and J lost 6; bases outside the gene matches: 4. The CDR3 sequence is CASSTTGSEQYF. DNA for the CDR3: TGTGCCAGCAGTACGACAGGGAGCGAGCAGTACTTC.

A few counts support this clonotype. V gene TRBV4-3 combines with J gene TRBJ2-3, with D possibly being TRBD1 (5 bases). The V gene lost 0 bases and the J gene lost 2 bases, with 9 bases spanning the gap. From germline, CDR1 is LGHNA and CDR2 YSLEER. CDR3 length equals 15 residues. CDR3: CASSQDPTATDTQYF. The CDR3 DNA sequence: TGCGCCAGCAGCCAAGATCCGACAGCCACAGATACGCAGTATTTT.

This clonotype was seen repeatedly, ten times or more. CDR3: CASSDSHYEQYF. For the CDR3, the DNA is TGTGCCAGCAGTGACAGCCACTACGAGCAGTACTTC. The gene calls are TRBV2 and TRBJ2-7; D ambiguous. CDR1 and CDR2 (germline): SNHLY, FYNNEI. The ends were cut back, 3 bases at V and 3 bases at J, with 6 bases in the middle. There are 12 residues in the CDR3.

CDR3 DNA sequence: TGCAGTGCTAGAGTTACGGGGGGCCGGATTCAGTACTTC. Protein sequence: CSARVTGGRIQYF. This rearrangement joins TRBV20-1 to TRBJ2-4; D possibly corresponds to TRBD2 (7 bases). The CDR3 spans 13 residues. Trimming stripped 1 base from V and 10 bases from J, with 14 bases between. Germline values: CDR1 DFQATT, CDR2 SNEGSKA (reference sequence).

This clonotype turned up a few times. The chain is built from TRBV5-6 and TRBJ1-3, with D perhaps matching TRBD1 (6 bases). The V and J ends lost 4 bases and 4 bases respectively, with 12 bases between them. The CDR3 contains 14 residues. The V gene's germline CDR1 is SGHDT and CDR2 YYEEEE. CDR3 in amino acids: CASSRTADGNTIYF. In nucleotides, the CDR3 is TGTGCCAGCAGCCGGACAGCCGACGGAAACACCATATATTTT. The complete variable domain, with remaining parts taken from reference TRBV5-6 and TRBJ1-3, reads DAGVTQSPTHLIKTRGQQVTLRCSPKSGHDTVSWYQQALGQGPQFIFQYYEEEERQRGNFPDRFSGHQFPNYSSELNVNALLLGDSALYLCASSRTADGNTIYFGEGSWLTVV.

In this sample, this clonotype turned up a few times. This chain connects TRBV9 to TRBJ1-4; D gene ambiguous. Trimming removed 0 bases from V and 8 bases from J, with 14 bases in between. In germline, CDR1 is SGDLS, CDR2 YYNGEE. The CDR3 totals 15 residues. In DNA, the CDR3 is TGTGCCAGCAGCGTAGAGGGCACAGTGTCCGAAAAACTGTTTTTT. Residues: CASSVEGTVSEKLFF.